This passage covers 27 T cell receptor beta chains from one sample sequenced in a study of cytomegalovirus exposure and HLA in healthy donors. PCR was performed using 60 Vbeta and 13 Jbeta primers. Here immunoSEQ multiplex PCR was the method, and the copy in TCRdb shows in-frame clones only, minus some. Among over 100,000 clones listed, 73% were seen once. Sequencing used PBMCs. Every receptor here comes from a man in his forties or fifties in good health and CMV-seronegative.

Concerning this clone: One end of the junction is discordant with germline, which a read error may explain. Other DNA sequences in this specimen translate into the identical CDR3. The rearrangement links TRBV29-1 to TRBJ2-1, with a weak D call TRBD2 (6 bases). The V gene's germline CDR1 is SQVTM and CDR2 ANQGSEA. The CDR3 totals 14 residues. In nucleotides, the CDR3 is TGCGGCGTTGAATGGGGGGATGTCTACAATGAGCAGTTCTTC. Its protein product is CGVEWGDVYNEQFF.

The chain carries TRBV4-3 and TRBJ2-5; a possible D gene is TRBD1 (5 bases). Deletions cut 0 bases from V and 1 base from J, with 9 bases between. The CDR3 spans 15 residues. CDR1 and CDR2 (germline): LGHNA, YSLEER. CDR3: CASSQEGHGQETQYF. CDR3 in DNA: TGCGCCAGCAGCCAAGAGGGGCACGGCCAAGAGACCCAGTACTTC.

This chain links TRBV13 with TRBJ2-5; D is perhaps TRBD2 (6 bases). V was clipped by 4 bases and J by 3 bases, with 15 bases between them. This CDR3 has 15 amino acids. Germline loops: CDR1 PRHDT, CDR2 FYEKMQ (reference sequence). CDR3 in amino acids: CASSSQAEGEETQYF. The CDR3 coding sequence is TGTGCCAGCAGCTCCCAGGCGGAGGGCGAAGAGACCCAGTACTTC.

This clone was seen just once. The chain employs TRBV29-1 and TRBJ2-3, with 7 bases fitting TRBD1. The CDR3 is 14 amino acids. Germline-derived CDR1 and CDR2 are SQVTM and ANQGSEA. V dropped 5 bases and J dropped 0; count of bases not matched to a gene: 5. CDR3 nucleotide sequence: TGCAGCGTTAGACAGGGAAGTAGCACAGATACGCAGTATTTT. This sequence encodes CSVRQGSSTDTQYF.

Note on this clone: One junction end disagrees with the germline gene, perhaps due to a read error. The rearrangement joins TRBV6-1 to TRBJ1-2, with a possible D match to TRBD1 (6 bases). The germline gives CDR1 MNHNS, CDR2 SASEGT. The CDR3 sequence is 14 residues long. Here the CDR3 reads CASSAPRGNYGYPF. The CDR3 coding sequence is TGTGCCAGCAGTGCGCCAAGGGGGAACTATGGCTACCCCTTC.

This sequence joins TRBV10-3 and TRBJ1-3, with TRBD1 matching over 11 bases. Germline CDR1 ENHRY, CDR2 SYGVKD. The CDR3 runs to 17 residues. V lost 4 bases to trimming and J lost 0 bases; unmatched junction nucleotides: 5. CDR3 in amino acids: CAISGRTGGTSGNTIYF. CDR3 DNA: TGTGCCATCAGTGGACGGACAGGGGGCACCTCTGGAAACACCATATATTTT.

The CDR3 nucleotides read TGTGCCAGTAGTGAGAGTACAGGACAAGAGACCCAGTACTTC. Protein product: CASSESTGQETQYF. The chain recombines TRBV19 with TRBJ2-5; possible D gene TRBD1, 5 bases. The CDR3 loop spans 14 amino acids. CDR1 and CDR2 from the germline V gene are LNHDA and SQIVND (reference sequence). V lost 5 bases to trimming and J lost 2 bases, with 12 bases between them.

The table lists this clone with a few counts. J is TRBJ2-2 and V is TRBV5-1; D is unresolved. The CDR3 covers 16 residues. V shed 2 bases and J shed 0 bases, with 11 bases lying between them. Germline V gene sequence: CDR1 SGHRS, CDR2 YFSETQ. CDR3 sequence: CASSLNSPTNTGELFF. CDR3 in DNA: TGCGCCAGCAGCTTAAACTCTCCCACGAACACCGGGGAGCTGTTTTTT. The complete variable domain, with remaining parts taken from reference TRBV5-1 and TRBJ2-2, reads KAGVTQTPRYLIKTRGQQVTLSCSPISGHRSVSWYQQTPGQGLQFLFEYFSETQRNKGNFPGRFSGRQFSNSRSEMNVSTLELGDSALYLCASSLNSPTNTGELFFGEGSRLTVL.

The chain uses TRBV5-1 and TRBJ1-5; tentative D call: TRBD1 (6 bases). There are 15 residues in the CDR3. Per the germline V gene, CDR1 is SGHRS and CDR2 is YFSETQ. V was shortened by 2 bases and J by 5 bases, with 14 bases between the two germline ends. The CDR3 coding sequence is TGCGCCAGCAGCTTATCAGGGGCTGGAGATCAGCCCCAGCATTTT. The encoded protein is CASSLSGAGDQPQHF. Full variable domain (remainder filled in from reference TRBV5-1 and TRBJ1-5): KAGVTQTPRYLIKTRGQQVTLSCSPISGHRSVSWYQQTPGQGLQFLFEYFSETQRNKGNFPGRFSGRQFSNSRSEMNVSTLELGDSALYLCASSLSGAGDQPQHFGDGTRLSIL.

The rearrangement links TRBV4-1 to TRBJ2-4, with 11 bases matching TRBD2. The V gene's germline CDR1 is MGHRA and CDR2 YSYEKL. V dropped 0 bases and J dropped 1; count of bases not matched to a gene: 14. The CDR3 runs 21 residues. The CDR3 DNA is TGCGCCAGCAGCCAAGAGGGTGCGGCTAGCGGGGGGATTTCGGCCAAAAACATTCAGTACTTC. Translated: CASSQEGAASGGISAKNIQYF.

The chain has TRBV7-6 and TRBJ1-3, with D unclear. Germline CDR1 reads SGHVS; CDR2 reads FNYEAQ. V was trimmed by 1 base and J by 0 bases, leaving 7 bases between them. The CDR3 contains 15 residues. The CDR3 coding sequence is TGTGCCAGCAGCTTAGGAGGAGGCTCTGGAAACACCATATATTTT. Translation: CASSLGGGSGNTIYF.

This clone was seen a handful of times. CDR3 bases: TGTGCCAGTAGGAGGGGGGGCCAGGGTTCGGCCGGGGAGCTGTTTTTT. This sequence encodes CASRRGGQGSAGELFF. The V gene is TRBV19, the J gene TRBJ2-2, with TRBD2 as a possible D gene (7 bases). Trimming took 6 bases from V and 6 from J, leaving 20 bases between them. CDR1 LNHDA and CDR2 SQIVND come from the germline V gene (reference sequence). CDR3 length: 16 amino acids. Complete variable domain (other parts from reference TRBV19 and TRBJ2-2): DGGITQSPKYLFRKEGQNVTLSCEQNLNHDAMYWYRQDPGQGLRLIYYSQIVNDFQKGDIAEGYSVSREKKESFPLTVTSAQKNPTAFYLCASRRGGQGSAGELFFGEGSRLTVL.

This clone was counted only a few times. The chain uses TRBV11-2 and TRBJ2-5, with no clear D. V was shortened by 5 bases and J by 2 bases, with 18 bases between the two germline ends. CDR1 and CDR2 (germline): SGHAT, FQNNGV. The CDR3 loop spans 16 amino acids. The CDR3 DNA reads TGTGCCAGCAGCGTAGTTGGGCAAAGAAGACAAGAGACCCAGTACTTC. It specifies CASSVVGQRRQETQYF. Looking up the rest from reference TRBV11-2 and TRBJ2-5 gives the full variable domain: EAGVAQSPRYKIIEKRQSVAFWCNPISGHATLYWYQQILGQGPKLLIQFQNNGVVDDSQLPKDRFSAERLKGVDSTLKIQPAKLEDSAVYLCASSVVGQRRQETQYFGPGTRLLVL.

The table lists this clone with a few counts. The V call is TRBV19, the J call TRBJ1-2; a weak D match, TRBD1 (5 bases). The germline CDR1 and CDR2 sequences are LNHDA and SQIVND (reference sequence). The CDR3 contains 15 residues. V lost 3 bases, J lost 8 bases, and 19 bases lay in between. The CDR3 loop is CASSMGPGRSTGYTF. As DNA, the CDR3 is TGTGCCAGTAGTATGGGGCCGGGCAGATCTACCGGCTACACCTTC.

The chain links TRBV4-3 to TRBJ2-7; 10 bases line up with TRBD1. Germline V gene sequence: CDR1 LGHNA, CDR2 YSLEER. This CDR3 has 15 amino acids. Trimming took 3 bases from V and 5 from J; bases not matched to a gene: 7. The CDR3 coding sequence is TGCGCCAGCAGCCACACCGGGACAGGGGTTGACGAGCAGTACTTC. Residues: CASSHTGTGVDEQYF.

V and J are TRBV9 and TRBJ2-2; D is possibly TRBD2 (5 bases). This CDR3 is built from 14 residues. CDR1 is SGDLS and CDR2 is YYNGEE in the germline V gene. V gave up 4 bases and J gave up 4 bases, with 11 bases separating them. The CDR3 DNA follows: TGTGCCAGCAGCAGCAGGACTGGCACCGGGGAGCTGTTTTTT. This translates into CASSSRTGTGELFF.

This rearrangement joins TRBV5-1 to TRBJ2-7; tentatively, D is TRBD1 (6 bases). Germline CDR1 is SGHRS and CDR2 is YFSETQ. The CDR3 loop spans 12 amino acids. V lost 2 bases to trimming and J lost 6 bases, with 9 bases between them. Written as DNA, the CDR3 is TGCGCCAGCAGCTTAACAGGGTGCGAGCAGTACTTC. Protein product: CASSLTGCEQYF.

V is TRBV7-8 and J is TRBJ2-7; D is possibly TRBD2 (6 bases). The ends were cut back, 1 base at V and 2 bases at J, with 12 bases in the middle. The CDR3 runs to 15 residues. The germline CDR1 and CDR2 sequences are SGHVS and FQNEAQ. The CDR3 nucleotides read TGTGCCAGCAGCTTAGTGCGGGGCCTTGCCTACGAGCAGTACTTC. Translation: CASSLVRGLAYEQYF.

The J gene is TRBJ1-1, the V gene TRBV6-4; TRBD1 is a possible D gene (6 bases). Germline lookup yields CDR1 MRHNA and CDR2 SNTAGT. The CDR3 is made up of 15 amino acids. With 0 bases removed from V and 6 bases from J, the gap between germline ends came to 14 bases. The CDR3 protein is CASSDSSQGRSEAFF. CDR3 in DNA: TGTGCCAGCAGTGACTCGTCGCAGGGGCGGTCTGAAGCTTTCTTT.

V and J are TRBV7-8 and TRBJ2-3; D possibly corresponds to TRBD2 (7 bases). The CDR3 extends over 17 amino acids. V was cut by 5 bases and J by 4 bases, with 22 bases left in between. CDR1 is SGHVS, CDR2 FQNEAQ, per germline. The CDR3 loop reads CASSPIRGARPPDTQYF. As DNA, the CDR3 is TGTGCCAGCAGCCCGATCCGGGGGGCTCGACCCCCAGATACGCAGTATTTT.

The J gene is TRBJ2-2, the V gene TRBV11-2; unclear D gene. The CDR3 totals 13 residues. CDR1 and CDR2 from the germline V gene are SGHAT and FQNNGV. V shed 0 bases and J shed 7 bases, with 6 bases lying between them. CDR3 residues: CASSLDRSGELFF. The CDR3 coding sequence is TGTGCCAGCAGCTTAGATCGGAGCGGGGAGCTGTTTTTT.

This rearrangement joins TRBV2 to TRBJ1-6; 7 positions match TRBD1. Germline-derived CDR1 and CDR2 are SNHLY and FYNNEI. The CDR3 covers 14 residues. V shed 6 bases and J 8 bases; nucleotides not matched to a gene: 7. The CDR3 coding sequence is TGTGCCAGCAGAGAGACAGGGTTTGATTCACCCCTCCACTTT. It translates to CASRETGFDSPLHF.

The chain uses TRBV30 and TRBJ2-2; 12 bases line up with TRBD2. CDR3 length: 16 residues. CDR1 and CDR2 (germline): GTSNPN, SVGIG (reference sequence). After removal of 0 bases from V and 6 bases from J, the junction contained 5 bases not matched to a gene. The CDR3 region is CAWSVRLAGVAGELFF. The CDR3 nucleotides are TGTGCCTGGAGTGTAAGACTAGCGGGGGTCGCCGGGGAGCTGTTTTTT.

CDR3 amino acids: CASSYSRGYYGYTF. The CDR3 DNA sequence: TGTGCCAGCAGTTACTCGAGGGGGTACTATGGCTACACCTTC. This rearrangement joins TRBV6-5 to TRBJ1-2; possible D gene TRBD1, 6 bases. V was clipped by 0 bases and J by 3 bases, with 8 bases between them. This CDR3 is built from 14 residues. Germline V CDR1 and CDR2: MNHEY, SVGAGI.

The rearrangement joins TRBV11-3 to TRBJ2-3; 10 bases agree with TRBD2. This CDR3 region has 19 residues. V was clipped by 0 bases and J by 0 bases; unmatched bases: 9. CDR1 is SGHNT, CDR2 YENEEA, per germline. CDR3 DNA: TGTGCCAGCAGCTTAGAACAGGCTAGCGGGAGCACTAGCACAGATACGCAGTATTTT. Its translation: CASSLEQASGSTSTDTQYF.

This clone turned up a few times. V usage is TRBV6-1 and J usage is TRBJ1-5; D is unresolved. The germline V gene encodes CDR1 MNHNS and CDR2 SASEGT. The CDR3 loop spans 14 amino acids. Trimming took 4 bases from V and 3 from J, leaving 10 bases between them. CDR3 loop: CASSATRHNQPQHF. CDR3 bases: TGTGCCAGCAGTGCCACCAGACACAATCAGCCCCAGCATTTT.

V usage is TRBV4-3 and J usage is TRBJ2-7; TRBD2 is a possible D gene (6 bases). The CDR3 loop spans 13 amino acids. Germline CDR1 LGHNA, CDR2 YSLEER. Trimming removed 4 bases at V and 1 base at J, with 8 bases between. CDR3 protein: CASSLGGSYEQYF. The CDR3 DNA reads as TGCGCCAGCAGCCTCGGAGGGTCCTACGAGCAGTACTTC.